A single sample gave rise to the 20 T cell receptor beta chains below, sequenced in a study of blood T cell repertoires in COVID-19. Sequencing was performed with immunoSEQ multiplex PCR; in TCRdb, only in-frame clones are kept and a portion is missing. The table has 160,000 or so clones, 82% seen once. What was sequenced was peripheral blood. The receptors shown here come from a woman in her 70s with acute or convalescent COVID-19.

V is TRBV7-8 and J is TRBJ1-6; the D gene is possibly TRBD1 (6 bases). The germline V gene encodes CDR1 SGHVS and CDR2 FQNEAQ. Trimming took off 4 bases at V and 4 bases at J, with 8 bases between the two ends. This CDR3 is 14 amino acids long. CDR3 loop: CASSSGQYNSPLHF. The CDR3 bases are TGTGCCAGCAGCTCAGGACAGTATAATTCACCCCTCCACTTT.

The chain uses TRBV29-1 and TRBJ1-1, with no clear D. The CDR3 has 14 amino acids. Trimming removed 5 bases at V and 6 bases at J, with 19 bases between. Germline CDR1 and CDR2: SQVTM and ANQGSEA. Here the CDR3 DNA reads TGCAGCGTTCACCCAAGTGGCGGGGAGCCTGAAGCTTTCTTT. It translates to CSVHPSGGEPEAFF.

The genes are TRBV5-1 and TRBJ2-1; TRBD2 aligns across 9 bases. The V segment lost 3 bases and the J segment 4 bases; nucleotides outside the gene matches: 5. The CDR3 is 15 amino acids. The V gene's germline CDR1 is SGHRS and CDR2 YFSETQ. CDR3 nucleotides: TGCGCCAGCAGCTCGCTAGCGGGAAATTACAATGAGCAGTTCTTC. It encodes CASSSLAGNYNEQFF.

The chain carries TRBV9 and TRBJ1-2, with 9 bases matching TRBD1. V lost 3 bases to trimming and J lost 1 base; unmatched junction nucleotides: 7. This CDR3 is built from 16 residues. The germline gives CDR1 SGDLS, CDR2 YYNGEE. Here the CDR3 reads CASSAGQGGYNYGYTF. The CDR3 DNA is TGTGCCAGCAGCGCGGGACAGGGAGGTTATAACTATGGCTACACCTTC.

The table lists this clone with a count of one. This chain links TRBV5-8 with TRBJ1-1; perhaps TRBD1 as D (6 bases). The V gene's germline CDR1 is SGHTS and CDR2 YDEGEE. Trimming cost V 4 bases and J 2 bases, with 12 bases left between them. The CDR3 contains 14 residues. CDR3 in amino acids: CASSPRGFNTEAFF. DNA for the CDR3: TGTGCCAGCAGCCCTAGGGGGTTCAACACTGAAGCTTTCTTT.

The chain combines TRBV6-6 with TRBJ1-2; 8 bases match TRBD1. J was trimmed by 4 bases and V by 2 bases; bases with no gene match: 9. Germline V CDR1 and CDR2: MNHNY, SVGAGI (reference sequence). This CDR3 contains 16 residues. CDR3 sequence reads: CASSYDRIQGAYGYTF. The CDR3 coding sequence is TGTGCCAGCAGTTACGATCGAATTCAGGGGGCCTATGGCTACACCTTC.

The chain uses TRBV4-3 and TRBJ2-1; 8 nucleotides align to TRBD2. Germline CDR1 is LGHNA and CDR2 is YSLEER. J was trimmed by 0 bases and V by 1 base; bases with no gene match: 8. The CDR3 consists of 18 residues. In nucleotides, the CDR3 is TGCGCCAGCAGCCAAGGGCGGGGCGGGAGGAACTCCTACAATGAGCAGTTCTTC. Amino acids: CASSQGRGGRNSYNEQFF.

This clone came up many times. The chain is built from TRBV6-2 or TRBV6-3 and TRBJ1-1, with D perhaps TRBD1 (6 bases). The length of the CDR3 is 13 residues. The ends were cut back, 5 bases at V and 5 bases at J, with 12 bases in the middle. Germline V gene data show CDR1 as MNHEY and CDR2 as SVGEGT. CDR3 sequence (DNA): TGTGCCAGCAGTAATAAACAGGGAACTGAAGCTTTCTTT. Translation gives CASSNKQGTEAFF.

This clone was seen a few times. The CDR3, as DNA: TGTGCCAGCAGCTTCGGGACAGGGGGGGCCGGGGAGCTGTTTTTT. This codes for CASSFGTGGAGELFF. The genes are TRBV7-9 and TRBJ2-2; TRBD1 aligns across 11 bases. V lost 3 bases to trimming and J lost 6 bases; unmatched junction nucleotides: 3. The CDR3 is 15 residues long. CDR1 and CDR2 from the germline V gene are SEHNR and FQNEAQ (reference sequence).

The V gene is TRBV5-4, the J gene TRBJ1-2; D may be TRBD1 (5 bases). From germline, CDR1 is SGHNT and CDR2 YYREEE (reference sequence). This CDR3 has 13 amino acids. Trimming took 1 base from V and 6 from J, leaving 10 bases between them. The CDR3 sequence: CASSLKGLNGYTF. In nucleotides, the CDR3 is TGTGCCAGCAGCTTGAAGGGGCTTAATGGCTACACCTTC.

The chain recombines TRBV27 with TRBJ1-5, with 7 bases identical to TRBD1. The CDR3 length is 17 residues. Per germline, CDR1 MNHEY and CDR2 SMNVEV (reference sequence). Trimming at V came to 2 bases and at J to 0 bases, leaving 7 bases not matched to a gene. The CDR3 coding sequence is TGTGCCAGCAGTTTAGTCAGGGGGGACGGTAGCAATCAGCCCCAGCATTTT. Translated: CASSLVRGDGSNQPQHF.

The V gene is TRBV19, the J gene TRBJ2-3, with 8 bases identical to TRBD2. CDR3 length: 13 residues. Germline V gene data show CDR1 as LNHDA and CDR2 as SQIVND (reference sequence). V shed 0 bases and J 8 bases; nucleotides not matched to a gene: 1. The CDR3 sequence: CASSIDRGGTQYF. In DNA form, the CDR3 reads TGTGCCAGTAGTATAGATCGGGGGGGTACGCAGTATTTT.

The chain is built from TRBV21-1 and TRBJ2-1; TRBD2, the table's D call, was not compared with the DNA. TRBV21-1 corresponds to a pseudogene. This CDR3 is built from 17 residues. The DNA of the CDR3 is TGTGCCAGCAGCTCCTATGTAGTCGGGAGGGCCCTCAATGAGCAGTTCTTC. Residues: CASSSYVVGRALNEQFF.

This chain connects TRBV24-1 to TRBJ2-5; weak D call: TRBD1 (6 bases). Germline CDR1 is KGHDR and CDR2 is SFDVKD. This CDR3 has 12 amino acids. The V end lost 10 bases, the J end lost 5 bases, and 13 bases lay between the germline ends. DNA of the CDR3: TGTGCCACAAAGGGGGTCGGGGAGACCCAGTACTTC. It codes for CATKGVGETQYF.

The V gene is TRBV5-1, the J gene TRBJ1-6, with a weak D call TRBD1 (6 bases). This CDR3 has 13 residues. Germline V gives CDR1 SGHRS, CDR2 YFSETQ. V was cut by 4 bases and J by 14 bases, with 16 bases left in between. The CDR3 reads CASSPDSGGTLHF. The CDR3 coding sequence is TGCGCCAGCAGCCCGGACAGCGGTGGAACCCTCCACTTT.

A few counts support this clone. This chain joins TRBV30 and TRBJ2-3, with TRBD1 matching 8 bases. Germline CDR1 reads GTSNPN; CDR2 reads SVGIG (reference sequence). This CDR3 contains 13 residues. J was trimmed by 1 base and V by 3 bases; bases with no gene match: 0. CDR3 bases: TGTGCCTGGAGGACAGGGGGCACAGATACGCAGTATTTT. This gives the protein CAWRTGGTDTQYF.

This chain connects TRBV3-1 (or the pseudogene TRBV3-2) to TRBJ2-7; 8 bases map to TRBD2. The CDR3 is 18 amino acids. Germline V gives CDR1 LGHDT, CDR2 YNNKEL (reference sequence). V dropped 0 bases and J dropped 3; count of bases not matched to a gene: 13. The CDR3 nucleotides read TGTGCCAGCAGCCAAGACCCCCCGCACATAGCGGGGTACTACGAGCAGTACTTC. Amino acid sequence: CASSQDPPHIAGYYEQYF.

The gene calls are TRBV5-4 and TRBJ2-2; D gene uncertain. The germline CDR1 and CDR2 sequences are SGHNT and YYREEE (reference sequence). Trimming removed 4 bases at V and 6 bases at J, with 10 bases between. The CDR3 extends over 13 amino acids. CDR3 bases: TGTGCCAGCAGCCGGAGTGTCGCCGGGGAGCTGTTTTTT. The encoded protein is CASSRSVAGELFF. The complete variable domain, with remaining parts taken from reference TRBV5-4 and TRBJ2-2, reads ETGVTQSPTHLIKTRGQQVTLRCSSQSGHNTVSWYQQALGQGPQFIFQYYREEENGRGNFPPRFSGLQFPNYSSELNVNALELDDSALYLCASSRSVAGELFFGEGSRLTVL.

The CDR3, as DNA: TGCGCCAGCAGCTCATGGGACAGGGCTTCCACAGATACGCAGTATTTT. Its translation is CASSSWDRASTDTQYF. V usage is TRBV5-1 and J usage is TRBJ2-3; 9 bases match TRBD1. There are 16 residues in the CDR3. CDR1 is SGHRS and CDR2 is YFSETQ in the germline V gene. The J segment lost 2 bases and the V segment lost 3 bases, leaving 7 bases of the junction unmatched.

The CDR3 DNA reads TGTGCCAGCAGTTCGACAGGGAACAATCAGCCCCAGCATTTT. This encodes CASSSTGNNQPQHF. The chain links TRBV6-2 or TRBV6-3 to TRBJ1-5; 7 nucleotides agree with TRBD1. Germline V gene data show CDR1 as MNHEY and CDR2 as SVGEGT. This CDR3 is 14 amino acids long. Trimming cost V 4 bases and J 3 bases; bases outside gene matches: 3.